Here is one T cell receptor beta chain with its context. Sequencing ends 3 residues short of the CDR3 end; the germline J gene provides the rest. Sequencing used immunoSEQ multiplex PCR; TCRdb keeps in-frame clones, though not all of them. The table lists around 31,000 clones, with 4.3% in the top ten. The entry originates in a study of T cells in women clearing cervical HPV infection. Germline CDR1 reads SGHTA; CDR2 reads FQGNSA. The CDR3 length is 15 residues. This clonotype was obtained from a woman between 18 and 75 years old with a cervical HPV16 infection that either progressed to CIN3+ or cleared (not recorded which). Sequencing was carried out using blood buffy coat. The V call is TRBV7-2, the J call TRBJ2-3; 12 bases match TRBD1. The CDR3 spells CASSFGTGGGQPQYF. CDR3 DNA (partial): TGTGCCAGCAGCTTCGGGACAGGGGGCGGCCAGCCG.